A single sample is the source of the 30 T cell receptor beta chains below, sequenced in a study of blood T cell repertoires in COVID-19. The protocol was immunoSEQ multiplex PCR, while the TCRdb copy is restricted to in-frame clones and leaves out a portion. Of around 200,000 clones listed, more than 75% are singletons. The sample consisted of PBMCs or T cells enriched from blood (not recorded which). These receptors were obtained from a man in his forties with acute COVID-19.

This chain uses TRBV25-1 with TRBJ2-4; 7 bases line up with TRBD1. Germline CDR1 MGHDK, CDR2 SYGVNS. CDR3 size: 18 residues. V lost 3 bases to trimming and J lost 2 bases; unmatched junction nucleotides: 13. The CDR3 DNA sequence: TGTGCCAGCAGTGAGCGAGGGGGCGTCCGGACATCCAAAAACATTCAGTACTTC. It specifies CASSERGGVRTSKNIQYF.

The rearrangement links TRBV30 to TRBJ2-7; weak D call: TRBD2 (6 bases). This CDR3 region has 14 residues. In germline, CDR1 is GTSNPN, CDR2 SVGIG (reference sequence). The germline V and J ends were trimmed by 0 bases and 10 bases, with 19 bases remaining between them. The DNA for the CDR3 is TGTGCCTGGAGTGTTGGTGGGACGGCGGGGTTCCAGTACTTC. This codes for CAWSVGGTAGFQYF. Drawing the rest from reference TRBV30 and TRBJ2-7, the complete variable domain is SQTIHQWPATLVQPVGSPLSLECTVEGTSNPNLYWYRQAAGRGLQLLFYSVGIGQISSEVPQNLSASRPQDRQFILSSKKLLLSDSGFYLCAWSVGGTAGFQYFGPGTRLTVT.

The V call is TRBV6-1, the J call TRBJ2-7; TRBD2 matches 8 bases. J was trimmed by 2 bases and V by 2 bases; bases with no gene match: 14. Germline CDR1 reads MNHNS; CDR2 reads SASEGT. This CDR3 spans 18 amino acids. Here the CDR3 DNA reads TGTGCCAGCAGTGAAAATCTCTTCGCGTTAGCGGGGCCCTACGAGCAGTACTTC. Protein product: CASSENLFALAGPYEQYF.

The chain recombines TRBV3-1 (or the pseudogene TRBV3-2) with TRBJ2-1; D might be TRBD2 (5 bases). The CDR3 is 13 amino acids. The V gene lost 0 bases and the J gene lost 8 bases, with 8 bases spanning the gap. Germline V lookup: CDR1 LGHDT, CDR2 YNNKEL (reference sequence). CDR3: CASSQDRGDEQFF. CDR3 bases: TGTGCCAGCAGCCAAGATCGGGGAGATGAGCAGTTCTTC.

The chain is built from TRBV7-2 and TRBJ2-7, with 10 bases that match TRBD1. Unmatched junction bases numbered 11, after V lost 4 bases and J lost 5 bases. Germline CDR1 SGHTA, CDR2 FQGNSA. CDR3 length equals 16 residues. The CDR3 region is CASSSDRDRGNHEQYF. DNA for the CDR3: TGTGCCAGCAGCTCGGACCGGGACAGGGGAAACCACGAGCAGTACTTC.

The V and J genes are TRBV3-1 (or the pseudogene TRBV3-2) and TRBJ2-7, with D perhaps TRBD1 (7 bases). The germline V and J ends were trimmed by 0 bases and 2 bases, with 20 bases remaining between them. CDR1 and CDR2 (germline): LGHDT, YNNKEL (reference sequence). This CDR3 contains 18 residues. The DNA of the CDR3 is TGTGCCAGCAGCCAAGATGAAGGGGGCGGGACTGAGGCCTACGAGCAGTACTTC. This translates into CASSQDEGGGTEAYEQYF.

The chain links TRBV19 to TRBJ1-3, with D uncertain. Between the trimmed V and J ends, which lost 10 bases and 0 bases, there was a span of 7 bases. Germline CDR1 reads LNHDA; CDR2 reads SQIVND (reference sequence). This CDR3 comprises 12 residues. The CDR3, as DNA: TGTGCCACATCGAGCTCTGGAAACACCATATATTTT. As protein: CATSSSGNTIYF.

The rearrangement uses TRBV6-5 and TRBJ2-1; D is possibly TRBD1 (6 bases). The CDR3 is made up of 13 amino acids. From germline, CDR1 is MNHEY and CDR2 SVGAGI. Trimming stripped 5 bases from V and 10 bases from J, with 15 bases between. The CDR3 DNA is TGTGCCAGCAGTCCGCAACCGGGACAAGAGCAGTTCTTC. Residues: CASSPQPGQEQFF.

This clone was seen only once. The chain recombines TRBV5-1 with TRBJ1-6; maybe TRBD1 (6 bases). Deletions cut 2 bases from V and 6 bases from J, with 9 bases between. The CDR3 extends over 14 amino acids. Germline assignment: CDR1 SGHRS and CDR2 YFSETQ. CDR3 residues: CASSLQGSNSPLHF. In DNA form, the CDR3 reads TGCGCCAGCAGCTTACAGGGTAGTAATTCACCCCTCCACTTT.

The chain is built from TRBV30 and TRBJ2-7, with TRBD2 matching over 9 bases. This CDR3 contains 20 residues. Trimming removed 0 bases from V and 5 bases from J; junction bases left unmatched: 23. Germline V gene sequence: CDR1 GTSNPN, CDR2 SVGIG (reference sequence). The CDR3 DNA is TGTGCCTGGAGTGTAAGTTATGTGGCAGGGGTAGGTAGCGGGAGCGACGAGCAGTACTTC. Translated: CAWSVSYVAGVGSGSDEQYF.

This chain uses TRBV7-8 with TRBJ1-2; D unclear. CDR3 length: 13 residues. CDR1 and CDR2 from the germline V gene are SGHVS and FQNEAQ. V was shortened by 5 bases and J by 2 bases, with 9 bases between the two germline ends. The CDR3 DNA is TGTGCCAGCAGCCCAGAGAGGAACTATGGCTACACCTTC. Its translation: CASSPERNYGYTF.

The gene calls are TRBV9 and TRBJ2-7; perhaps TRBD2 as D (6 bases). V lost 0 bases and J 5 bases, leaving 12 bases between the germline ends. CDR1 is SGDLS and CDR2 is YYNGEE in the germline V gene. This CDR3 is 14 amino acids long. CDR3 loop: CASSVASGADEQYF. CDR3 in DNA: TGTGCCAGCAGCGTAGCATCGGGAGCGGACGAGCAGTACTTC.

The chain couples TRBV18 to TRBJ1-1; D call uncertain. The germline V gene encodes CDR1 KGHSH and CDR2 LQKENI. The CDR3 has 14 amino acids. The ends were cut back, 3 bases at V and 4 bases at J, with 12 bases in the middle. CDR3 sequence: CASSPVRVGTEAFF. The CDR3 bases are TGTGCCAGCTCACCGGTGAGGGTGGGCACTGAAGCTTTCTTT.

The chain joins TRBV3-1 (or the pseudogene TRBV3-2) to TRBJ1-4; possible D gene TRBD1, 5 bases. The CDR3 has 16 residues. The V end was cut by 3 bases, the J end by 7 bases, with 18 bases between. Germline CDR1 LGHDT, CDR2 YNNKEL (reference sequence). The CDR3 here is CASSQSGTPPAEKLFF. CDR3 in DNA: TGTGCCAGCAGCCAGAGCGGGACTCCCCCGGCTGAAAAACTGTTTTTT.

This chain uses TRBV28 with TRBJ2-2, with 8 bases that match TRBD2. This CDR3 has 17 amino acids. With V trimmed by 1 base and J by 3 bases, 7 bases remained unmatched. Looked up from germline, CDR1 is MDHEN and CDR2 is SYDVKM. CDR3 region: CASSLSPTSGDTGELFF. CDR3 coding DNA: TGTGCCAGCAGTTTATCCCCCACTAGCGGTGACACCGGGGAGCTGTTTTTT.

The rearrangement uses TRBV7-2 and TRBJ2-2; perhaps TRBD1 as D (5 bases). The CDR3 loop spans 14 amino acids. The germline CDR1 and CDR2 sequences are SGHTA and FQGNSA. Trimming stripped 5 bases from V and 6 bases from J, with 13 bases between. The CDR3 sequence is CASSPGLAAGELFF. The CDR3 nucleotides are TGTGCCAGCAGCCCAGGGCTGGCTGCCGGGGAGCTGTTTTTT.

Only one count was recorded for this clone. The chain couples TRBV7-6 to TRBJ2-1, with 8 positions matching TRBD1. The ends lost 8 bases at V and 9 bases at J; junction bases unmatched: 18. This CDR3 spans 16 amino acids. Germline V gene sequence: CDR1 SGHVS, CDR2 FNYEAQ. Written as DNA, the CDR3 is TGTGCCAGCTCGTCCAGGGGGCCCGGGGTTGAAACTGAGCAGTTCTTC. This gives the protein CASSSRGPGVETEQFF. The complete variable domain, with remaining parts taken from reference TRBV7-6 and TRBJ2-1, reads GAGVSQSPRYKVTKRGQDVALRCDPISGHVSLYWYRQALGQGPEFLTYFNYEAQQDKSGLPNDRFSAERPEGSISTLTIQRTEQRDSAMYRCASSSRGPGVETEQFFGPGTRLTVL.

V gene TRBV28 combines with J gene TRBJ2-1; D gene unclear. CDR1 is MDHEN and CDR2 is SYDVKM in the germline V gene. V was pared by 6 bases and J by 10 bases, with 13 bases between. This CDR3 contains 12 residues. The CDR3 loop is CASRGLAAEQFF. The DNA of the CDR3 is TGTGCCAGCAGAGGATTAGCAGCCGAGCAGTTCTTC.

V and J are TRBV6-5 and TRBJ2-2; possible D gene TRBD2, 7 bases. Germline-derived CDR1 and CDR2 are MNHEY and SVGAGI. Trimming left V 4 bases short and J 3 bases short, with 12 bases between. This CDR3 is 15 amino acids long. CDR3 region: CASSSGGLDTGELFF. CDR3 nucleotide sequence: TGTGCCAGCAGTTCCGGGGGGCTGGACACCGGGGAGCTGTTTTTT.

The chain carries TRBV2 and TRBJ2-7, with 7 bases matching TRBD2. The germline V gene encodes CDR1 SNHLY and CDR2 FYNNEI. Trimming took 4 bases from V and 4 from J; bases not matched to a gene: 7. The CDR3 totals 14 residues. The CDR3 DNA sequence: TGTGCCAGCAGTGGAGGCCGGCGGGGGTACGAGCAGTACTTC. It is translated as CASSGGRRGYEQYF.

The chain uses TRBV10-3 and TRBJ2-2; 9 bases match TRBD2. V shed 6 bases, J shed 2 bases, and the junction held 4 bases outside the gene matches. From germline, CDR1 is ENHRY and CDR2 SYGVKD. The CDR3 spans 15 residues. The chain's CDR3 is CAIRTSGRNTGELFF. CDR3 DNA sequence: TGTGCCATCAGGACTAGCGGTAGAAACACCGGGGAGCTGTTTTTT.

The chain links TRBV24-1 to TRBJ1-1, with 7 bases lining up with TRBD1. V dropped 5 bases and J dropped 5; count of bases not matched to a gene: 4. The germline V gene encodes CDR1 KGHDR and CDR2 SFDVKD. The CDR3 runs 13 residues. Here the CDR3 reads CATSGGRGTEAFF. The DNA of the CDR3 is TGTGCCACCAGTGGGGGCAGGGGGACTGAAGCTTTCTTT.

This clone was detected ten times or more. The chain recombines TRBV18 with TRBJ2-7; tentative D call: TRBD2 (6 bases). Germline assignment: CDR1 KGHSH and CDR2 LQKENI. Deletions cut 3 bases from V and 0 bases from J, with 9 bases between. The CDR3 length is 14 residues. CDR3 residues: CASSPSGDSYEQYF. Written as DNA, the CDR3 is TGTGCCAGCTCACCTTCGGGGGACTCCTACGAGCAGTACTTC. Variable domain in full (rest from reference TRBV18 and TRBJ2-7): NAGVMQNPRHLVRRRGQEARLRCSPMKGHSHVYWYRQLPEEGLKFMVYLQKENIIDESGMPKERFSAEFPKEGPSILRIQQVVRGDSAAYFCASSPSGDSYEQYFGPGTRLTVT.

CDR3 nucleotides: TGTGCCAGCAGCTTAACTCCCGATGAAAAACTGTTTTTT. Translation gives CASSLTPDEKLFF. The chain joins TRBV7-3 to TRBJ1-4; D call uncertain. V lost 0 bases and J 6 bases, leaving 5 bases between the germline ends. The CDR3 is made up of 13 amino acids. Germline CDR1 SGHTA, CDR2 FQGTGA.

This clone appeared once. The chain is built from TRBV6-1 and TRBJ2-4, with D unresolved. The CDR3 loop spans 15 amino acids. Germline V gene sequence: CDR1 MNHNS, CDR2 SASEGT. The V gene lost 3 bases and the J gene lost 0 bases, with 9 bases spanning the gap. The CDR3 region has the DNA TGTGCCAGCAGTGACCGTTCTCTAGCCAAAAACATTCAGTACTTC. It codes for CASSDRSLAKNIQYF.

The chain recombines TRBV27 with TRBJ2-2, with D possibly TRBD2 on 5 matching bases. Trimming removed 8 bases from V and 5 bases from J, with 21 bases in between. CDR1 and CDR2 from the germline V gene are MNHEY and SMNVEV (reference sequence). The CDR3 consists of 16 residues. The CDR3 DNA sequence: TGTGCCAGCTCAAAGTGGGGAGCGGTAGGGACCGGGGAGCTGTTTTTT. Translated: CASSKWGAVGTGELFF.

The chain combines TRBV7-6 with TRBJ2-2, with 8 bases matching TRBD1. The junction had 9 bases not matched to a gene; V was cut back by 5 bases and J by 1 base. Germline CDR1 reads SGHVS; CDR2 reads FNYEAQ. The CDR3 runs to 17 residues. CDR3 sequence: CASSPTGGTVNTGELFF. In nucleotides, the CDR3 is TGTGCCAGCAGCCCCACAGGGGGGACGGTGAACACCGGGGAGCTGTTTTTT.

The chain combines TRBV4-2 with TRBJ1-5; D is uncertain. V was shortened by 7 bases and J by 5 bases, with 18 bases between the two germline ends. Germline CDR1 reads LGHNA; CDR2 reads YNFKEQ. CDR3 size: 15 residues. The CDR3 region is CASNEVDRGYQPQHF. In DNA form, the CDR3 reads TGTGCCAGCAACGAAGTAGACCGGGGATATCAGCCCCAGCATTTT.

The chain combines TRBV25-1 with TRBJ2-7; possibly TRBD1 for D (5 bases). Germline V gene lookup returns CDR1 MGHDK and CDR2 SYGVNS. Trimming stripped 1 base from V and 6 bases from J, with 16 bases between. This CDR3 has 15 residues. CDR3: CASSELRQIFGEQYF. The CDR3 coding sequence is TGTGCCAGCAGTGAATTGCGACAGATTTTCGGCGAGCAGTACTTC.

The chain joins TRBV5-5 to TRBJ1-1, with TRBD1 matching 9 bases. Germline-derived CDR1 and CDR2 are SGHKS and YYEKEE (reference sequence). The CDR3 is 14 amino acids. Trimming removed 7 bases from V and 5 bases from J; junction bases left unmatched: 9. The CDR3 here is CASARDRAGTEAFF. The CDR3 bases are TGTGCCAGCGCCCGGGACAGGGCCGGGACTGAAGCTTTCTTT.